A single sample gave rise to the 21 T cell receptor beta chains below, sequenced in a study of shared clonotypes between healthy human individuals. Libraries were prepared by immunoSEQ multiplex PCR; TCRdb keeps only in-frame clonotypes and omits some of them. The sample shows 2 million to 2.5 million clones, 85% to 95% of them seen only once. The sequencing input was naive CD4+ T cells from PBMCs. The subset: CD45RA+ positively selected. The receptors originated from a man between 18 and 29 years old in good health. Some clones in this sample may be carry-over from other donors' samples.

The V gene is TRBV28, the J gene TRBJ2-2, with 9 bases identical to TRBD1. From germline, CDR1 is MDHEN and CDR2 SYDVKM. CDR3 length equals 16 residues. Trimming removed 7 bases from V and 0 bases from J; junction bases left unmatched: 6. CDR3 nucleotide sequence: TGTGCCAGCAATCCACGGACAGGGGCGAACACCGGGGAGCTGTTTTTT. Its protein is CASNPRTGANTGELFF.

Concerning this clone itself: The junction does not match germline at one end; this may be a read error. The rearrangement joins TRBV2 to TRBJ1-2, with TRBD1 identical over 7 bases. In germline, CDR1 is SNHLY, CDR2 FYNNEI. The CDR3 runs to 12 residues. The CDR3 nucleotides read TGTGCCAGCAGCGACCGGGACAGAGATCAATTCTTC. The encoded protein is CASSDRDRDQFF.

The J gene is TRBJ2-7, the V gene TRBV6-5; 7 bases are shared with TRBD1. The CDR3 runs 15 residues. Germline CDR1 is MNHEY and CDR2 is SVGAGI. The trim removed 0 bases at V and 5 bases at J, leaving 7 bases unmatched. The CDR3 is CASSYSPGTAHEQYF. CDR3 DNA sequence: TGTGCCAGCAGTTACTCTCCCGGGACAGCCCACGAGCAGTACTTC.

There are a few counts of this clone. The chain employs TRBV7-3 and TRBJ1-1; 7 positions agree with TRBD1. The CDR3 contains 11 residues. The V and J ends lost 5 bases and 6 bases, in that order; junction bases with no gene match: 0. Germline CDR1 is SGHTA and CDR2 is FQGTGA. CDR3 nucleotides: TGTGCCAGCAGCACAGGGGCTGAAGCTTTCTTT. Its translation: CASSTGAEAFF.

This chain joins TRBV9 and TRBJ2-1; TRBD2 matches at 11 bases. This CDR3 has 16 residues. Germline V gives CDR1 SGDLS, CDR2 YYNGEE. V gave up 3 bases and J gave up 7 bases; unmatched junction bases: 9. This chain's CDR3 is CASSGVAGGPWNEQFF. CDR3 sequence (DNA): TGTGCCAGCAGCGGAGTAGCGGGAGGGCCTTGGAATGAGCAGTTCTTC.

This clone was seen more than once but under ten times. This chain uses TRBV7-9 with TRBJ2-7, with D perhaps matching TRBD1 (6 bases). CDR3 length: 17 residues. V was shortened by 2 bases and J by 0 bases, with 17 bases between the two germline ends. In germline, CDR1 is SEHNR, CDR2 FQNEAQ (reference sequence). The CDR3 sequence: CASSLHNPGTSSYEQYF. The DNA of the CDR3 is TGTGCCAGCAGCTTACACAACCCCGGGACATCCTCCTACGAGCAGTACTTC. Full variable domain (rest looked up from reference TRBV7-9 and TRBJ2-7): DTGVSQNPRHKITKRGQNVTFRCDPISEHNRLYWYRQTLGQGPEFLTYFQNEAQLEKSRLLSDRFSAERPKGSFSTLEIQRTEQGDSAMYLCASSLHNPGTSSYEQYFGPGTRLTVT.

The J gene is TRBJ2-3, the V gene TRBV4-3; 8 bases match TRBD1. In germline, CDR1 is LGHNA, CDR2 YSLEER. The ends lost 0 bases at V and 4 bases at J; junction bases unmatched: 9. The CDR3 sequence is 17 residues long. Here the CDR3 reads CASSQDQTGVLSDTQYF. The CDR3 DNA reads TGCGCCAGCAGCCAAGATCAGACAGGGGTTCTGTCAGATACGCAGTATTTT.

This chain connects TRBV7-3 to TRBJ2-3; 10 bases fit TRBD2. V was pared by 5 bases and J by 1 base, with 6 bases of the junction left unmatched. Looked up from germline, CDR1 is SGHTA and CDR2 is FQGTGA. CDR3 length: 16 residues. The CDR3 DNA reads TGTGCCAGCAGCAGGAAAGGGACTAGCGGCACAGATACGCAGTATTTT. This encodes CASSRKGTSGTDTQYF.

This chain connects TRBV5-1 to TRBJ2-1, with TRBD2 identical over 12 bases. The V gene's germline CDR1 is SGHRS and CDR2 YFSETQ. The CDR3 sequence is 14 residues long. V dropped 5 bases and J dropped 6; count of bases not matched to a gene: 3. The CDR3 is CASRGLAGTNEQFF. CDR3 sequence (DNA): TGCGCCAGCAGAGGACTAGCGGGAACCAATGAGCAGTTCTTC.

The V and J genes are TRBV11-3 and TRBJ2-2; the match to TRBD1 covers 7 bases. The germline V gene has CDR1 SGHNT and CDR2 YENEEA. After removal of 2 bases from V and 7 bases from J, the junction contained 10 bases not matched to a gene. The CDR3 has 16 amino acids. CDR3 coding DNA: TGTGCCAGCAGCTTACGGCAGGGGGAATTGTACGGGGAGCTGTTTTTT. Its protein product is CASSLRQGELYGELFF.

The J gene is TRBJ2-5, the V gene TRBV5-1; TRBD2 aligns across 13 bases. Germline V gives CDR1 SGHRS, CDR2 YFSETQ. The CDR3 contains 17 residues. The ends lost 4 bases at V and 4 bases at J; junction bases unmatched: 10. CDR3: CASSPGLAGEWGETQYF. CDR3 in DNA: TGCGCCAGCAGCCCAGGACTAGCGGGAGAGTGGGGAGAGACCCAGTACTTC.

The J gene is TRBJ1-1, the V gene TRBV5-1; D gene uncertain. The CDR3 covers 14 residues. The V gene's germline CDR1 is SGHRS and CDR2 YFSETQ. V was pared by 5 bases and J by 1 base, with 12 bases between. DNA for the CDR3: TGCGCCAGCAGTGAGCAGTCCCCGAACACTGAAGCTTTCTTT. This codes for CASSEQSPNTEAFF. Looking up the rest from reference TRBV5-1 and TRBJ1-1 gives the full variable domain: KAGVTQTPRYLIKTRGQQVTLSCSPISGHRSVSWYQQTPGQGLQFLFEYFSETQRNKGNFPGRFSGRQFSNSRSEMNVSTLELGDSALYLCASSEQSPNTEAFFGQGTRLTVV.

The CDR3 sequence is CASSQTGGSSPFF. As DNA, the CDR3 is TGTGCCAGCAGCCAAACAGGGGGATCATCCCCTTTCTTT. V is TRBV28 and J is TRBJ1-1; 8 positions match TRBD1. This CDR3 has 13 residues. CDR1 and CDR2 (germline): MDHEN, SYDVKM. Trimming at V came to 6 bases and at J to 12 bases, leaving 12 bases not matched to a gene.

The chain is built from TRBV5-6 and TRBJ2-4; the D gene is possibly TRBD2 (5 bases). The V gene's germline CDR1 is SGHDT and CDR2 YYEEEE. V was shortened by 0 bases and J by 1 base, with 11 bases between the two germline ends. The CDR3 loop spans 16 amino acids. The CDR3 nucleotides are TGTGCCAGCAGCTTGGACGGGGTTTGCGCCAAAAACATTCAGTACTTC. Protein product: CASSLDGVCAKNIQYF.

This chain joins TRBV20-1 and TRBJ2-7; TRBD1 is a possible D gene (6 bases). Germline V gives CDR1 DFQATT, CDR2 SNEGSKA (reference sequence). The CDR3 has 11 amino acids. The CDR3: CRPTGNYEQYF. In nucleotides, the CDR3 is TGCAGACCTACAGGGAACTACGAGCAGTACTTC.

The rearrangement joins TRBV6-1 to TRBJ2-7; D is uncertain. CDR3 length: 10 residues. Looked up from germline, CDR1 is MNHNS and CDR2 is SASEGT. Trimming left V 1 base short and J 9 bases short, with 4 bases between. The CDR3 is CASSEVGQYF. The CDR3 DNA reads as TGTGCCAGCAGTGAAGTAGGGCAGTACTTC.

The chain employs TRBV29-1 and TRBJ2-3; 9 positions agree with TRBD2. The CDR3 is made up of 15 amino acids. Trimming removed 5 bases from V and 7 bases from J; junction bases left unmatched: 13. Germline loops: CDR1 SQVTM, CDR2 ANQGSEA. CDR3 coding DNA: TGCAGCGTTTCCTTGACTAGCGGCCCTGGGAATACGCAGTATTTT. It specifies CSVSLTSGPGNTQYF.

In this sample, this clone turned up once. V and J are TRBV2 and TRBJ2-7; a possible D gene is TRBD2 (5 bases). Germline CDR1 reads SNHLY; CDR2 reads FYNNEI. The CDR3 is made up of 16 amino acids. Trimming pared 5 bases from V and 6 bases from J, leaving 23 bases between. DNA for the CDR3: TGTGCCAGCAGTTCGAACGTAGCGCCCCTCCTCGGCGAGCAGTACTTC. It translates to CASSSNVAPLLGEQYF.

This sequence joins TRBV18 and TRBJ2-7; 13 bases agree with TRBD2. The trim removed 6 bases at V and 2 bases at J, leaving 16 bases unmatched. There are 19 residues in the CDR3. CDR1 and CDR2 from the germline V gene are KGHSH and LQKENI. CDR3 sequence: CASSQGGTFGLAGAYEQYF. For the CDR3, the DNA is TGTGCCAGCTCGCAGGGAGGGACATTCGGACTAGCGGGAGCCTACGAGCAGTACTTC.

The CDR3 loop is CASSGQGTNEKLFF. The DNA of the CDR3 is TGTGCCAGCTCAGGACAGGGAACTAATGAAAAACTGTTTTTT. The chain combines TRBV18 with TRBJ1-4; 8 bases line up with TRBD1. The CDR3 has 14 residues. After removal of 5 bases from V and 1 base from J, the junction contained 0 bases not matched to a gene. Per the germline V gene, CDR1 is KGHSH and CDR2 is LQKENI.

Note on this clone: At the DNA level, this CDR3 is encoded by other sequences in the same sample as well. CDR3 amino acids: CASSSGQVNTEAFF. CDR3 DNA: TGTGCCAGCAGCTCAGGACAGGTGAACACTGAAGCTTTCTTT. The chain carries TRBV5-4 and TRBJ1-1; 7 bases align to TRBD1. Trimming removed 3 bases from V and 0 bases from J; junction bases left unmatched: 2. The CDR3 is 14 residues long. Germline CDR1 SGHNT, CDR2 YYREEE (reference sequence).